The entry below gives a single TCR beta chain sequence along with its context. As originally analysed: Estimated nucleated cell counts came from reference gene primer amplification. This table comes from immunoSEQ multiplex PCR, and its TCRdb copy is limited to in-frame clones, with some not included. V, J and clone size are those of that table, while D and trimming were read from the DNA. Among roughly 100,000 clones listed, around 81% were seen once. Germline CDR1 reads LGHDT; CDR2 reads YNNKEL (reference sequence). This CDR3 region has 18 residues. V shed 1 base, J shed 5 bases, and the junction held 13 bases outside the gene matches. This sample is part of a study of blood T cell repertoires in COVID-19. Study at large: The study drew acute and convalescent COVID-19 samples from the United States, Italy and Spain. T cells, B-cell-depleted T cells, or PBMCs supplied cDNA or gDNA.

Sequenced sample: peripheral blood. The sequence was obtained from a man older than 75 with acute or convalescent COVID-19. The V and J genes are TRBV3-1 (or the pseudogene TRBV3-2) and TRBJ2-1; 8 bases match TRBD2. This CDR3 reads CASSQAQNGRATNNEQFF. The CDR3 DNA reads as TGTGCCAGCAGCCAAGCGCAGAACGGGAGGGCCACAAACAATGAGCAGTTCTTC.